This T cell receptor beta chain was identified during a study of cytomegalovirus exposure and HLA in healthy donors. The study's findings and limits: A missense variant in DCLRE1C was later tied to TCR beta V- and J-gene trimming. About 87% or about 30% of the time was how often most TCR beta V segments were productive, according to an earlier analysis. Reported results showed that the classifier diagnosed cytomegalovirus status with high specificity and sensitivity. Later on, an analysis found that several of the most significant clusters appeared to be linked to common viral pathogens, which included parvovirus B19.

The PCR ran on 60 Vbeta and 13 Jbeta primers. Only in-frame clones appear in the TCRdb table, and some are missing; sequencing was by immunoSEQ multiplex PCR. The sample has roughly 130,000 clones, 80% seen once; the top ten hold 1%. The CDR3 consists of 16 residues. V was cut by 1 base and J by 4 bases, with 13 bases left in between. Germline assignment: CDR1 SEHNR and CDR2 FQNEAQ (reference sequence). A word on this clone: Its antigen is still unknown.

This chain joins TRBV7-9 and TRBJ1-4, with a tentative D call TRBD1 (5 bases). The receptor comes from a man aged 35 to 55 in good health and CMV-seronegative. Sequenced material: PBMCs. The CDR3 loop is CASSLGLRVDNEKLFF. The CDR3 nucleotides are TGTGCCAGCAGCTTAGGACTCAGGGTTGATAATGAAAAACTGTTTTTT.